One TCR beta chain is described in this entry. As yet, its antigen is unknown. Here immunoSEQ multiplex PCR was the method, and the copy in TCRdb shows in-frame clones only, minus some. The sample records fewer than 85,000 clones, over 85% being singletons. The data originate from a study of OX40 agonist ivuxolimab in advanced cancers. At the level of the study: Every patient in dose escalation had hepatocellular carcinoma, melanoma, renal cell or head and neck cancer. Study-wide findings and caveats: Both blood CD4+ and CD8+ T cells showed clonal growth by week 6 at 0.1 to 3.0 mg/kg. At 0.1-3.0 mg/kg, partial responders had clonal expansion among the lowest observed. In a subset of nonresponders, normalized T-cell clonal expansion was also low.

The V gene lost 5 bases and the J gene lost 8 bases, with 15 bases spanning the gap. Looked up from germline, CDR1 is MNHNY and CDR2 is SVGAGI (reference sequence). The length of the CDR3 is 13 residues. The receptor was isolated from an adult with an advanced solid tumor such as melanoma, head and neck, liver or kidney cancer. The V and J genes are TRBV6-6 and TRBJ1-2; tentative D call: TRBD1 (5 bases). The sequencing used CD4+ or CD8+ T cells sorted from blood, collected in a trial of the OX40 agonist ivuxolimab. The CDR3 DNA reads TGTGCCAGCAGTCGGGGCTCGCCGCGAGGCTACACCTTC. This translates into CASSRGSPRGYTF.